A selection of T cell receptor beta chains follows, all from one sample in a study of cytomegalovirus exposure and HLA in healthy donors. Sequencing used immunoSEQ multiplex PCR; TCRdb keeps in-frame clones, though not all of them. Its table lists around 110,000 clones. Input material: PBMCs. Receptors originate from a man aged 25 to 40 in good health and CMV-seronegative. Each CDR3 is given with its conserved first and last residue. The order of the fields is CDR3 DNA, CDR3 protein, D gene, V gene, J gene. A D gene is named only where the DNA matches it firmly.

CDR3 DNA: TGTGCCAGCAGCTTCCGGGGGGGGACTGAAGCTTTCTTT
CDR3 protein: CASSFRGGTEAFF
D gene: -
V gene: TRBV7-3
J gene: TRBJ1-1

CDR3 DNA: TGTGCCAGCTCACCGGGACAGGAGGTTTATGGCTACACCTTC
CDR3 protein: CASSPGQEVYGYTF
D gene: TRBD1
V gene: TRBV18
J gene: TRBJ1-2

CDR3 DNA: TGTGCCAGCAGCTCCCGACAGAAAAACACCGGGGAGCTGTTTTTT
CDR3 protein: CASSSRQKNTGELFF
D gene: -
V gene: TRBV5-4
J gene: TRBJ2-2

CDR3 DNA: TGTGCCAGCAGCAACCGACTAGCGGGGGCCTACGAGCAGTACTTC
CDR3 protein: CASSNRLAGAYEQYF
D gene: TRBD2
V gene: TRBV6-1
J gene: TRBJ2-7

CDR3 DNA: TGCGCCAGCAGCTGGACCGGGACAGGGTACACCGGGGAGCTGTTTTTT
CDR3 protein: CASSWTGTGYTGELFF
D gene: TRBD1
V gene: TRBV5-1
J gene: TRBJ2-2

CDR3 DNA: TGTGCCAGTAGTAAGACGGGGGGTAGGACCCAGGAGCAGTTCTTC
CDR3 protein: CASSKTGGRTQEQFF
D gene: TRBD2
V gene: TRBV19
J gene: TRBJ2-1

CDR3 DNA: TGTGCCAGTAGTATAGATCAGGGTGGGATTTCACCCCTCCACTTT
CDR3 protein: CASSIDQGGISPLHF
D gene: -
V gene: TRBV19
J gene: TRBJ1-6

CDR3 DNA: TGTGCCAGCAGCAAAGAAGAAGGAGACTATTGGGGCACCGGGGAGCTGTTTTTT
CDR3 protein: CASSKEEGDYWGTGELFF
D gene: -
V gene: TRBV21-1
J gene: TRBJ2-2

CDR3 DNA: TGCGCCAGCAGCCCGGGCGGGGGCGGGGAGACCCAGTACTTC
CDR3 protein: CASSPGGGGETQYF
D gene: -
V gene: TRBV5-1
J gene: TRBJ2-5

CDR3 DNA: TGTGCCAGCAGCTATGGTAGCGGGGGGGCCGCAAATGAGCAGTTCTTC
CDR3 protein: CASSYGSGGAANEQFF
D gene: TRBD2
V gene: TRBV7-2
J gene: TRBJ2-1

CDR3 DNA: TGTGCCAGCAGCCGCCCGGGGGGGGTTGGGAGCATTCAGTACTTC
CDR3 protein: CASSRPGGVGSIQYF
D gene: TRBD2
V gene: TRBV6-5
J gene: TRBJ2-4

CDR3 DNA: TGTGCCAGCAGCTTCCCCCAGCGGGGGACAGATACGCAGTATTTT
CDR3 protein: CASSFPQRGTDTQYF
D gene: TRBD2
V gene: TRBV7-2
J gene: TRBJ2-3

CDR3 DNA: TGTGCCACCTCCTCCCGGGACAGTAATTCACCCCTCCACTTT
CDR3 protein: CATSSRDSNSPLHF
D gene: TRBD1
V gene: TRBV6-5
J gene: TRBJ1-6

CDR3 DNA: TGTGCCAGCAGCCTGACAGGGTTAGACGAGCAGTACTTC
CDR3 protein: CASSLTGLDEQYF
D gene: TRBD1
V gene: TRBV7-9
J gene: TRBJ2-7

CDR3 DNA: TGCGCCAGCAGCAGGGACAGGGTCTCCTACGAGCAGTACTTC
CDR3 protein: CASSRDRVSYEQYF
D gene: TRBD1
V gene: TRBV5-1
J gene: TRBJ2-7

CDR3 DNA: TGTGCCAGCAGGCGGACAGGCTTTAATCAGCCCCAGCATTTT
CDR3 protein: CASRRTGFNQPQHF
D gene: TRBD1
V gene: TRBV28
J gene: TRBJ1-5

CDR3 DNA: TGCAGCGTTGAACAGGCTGGAAAAGAGACCCAGTACTTC
CDR3 protein: CSVEQAGKETQYF
D gene: -
V gene: TRBV29-1
J gene: TRBJ2-5

CDR3 DNA: TGTGCCAGCAGCCGCGGGTCCTCTTATGGCTACACCTTC
CDR3 protein: CASSRGSSYGYTF
D gene: -
V gene: TRBV7-2
J gene: TRBJ1-2

CDR3 DNA: TGTGCCACCAGCAGAGATACTGGGCCCGGCACTGAAGCTTTCTTT
CDR3 protein: CATSRDTGPGTEAFF
D gene: -
V gene: TRBV15
J gene: TRBJ1-1

CDR3 DNA: TGTGCCAGCAGTTTATCAGCAGGGACTGGGACTGAAGCTTTCTTT
CDR3 protein: CASSLSAGTGTEAFF
D gene: -
V gene: TRBV27
J gene: TRBJ1-1

CDR3 DNA: TGTGCCAGCAGAGTCGACAGGCCGGGGATCGGTGGCTACACCTTC
CDR3 protein: CASRVDRPGIGGYTF
D gene: -
V gene: TRBV2
J gene: TRBJ1-2

CDR3 DNA: TGTGCCAGTAGTATGGGCTCAGCGGGCGGGGATACGCAGTATTTT
CDR3 protein: CASSMGSAGGDTQYF
D gene: -
V gene: TRBV19
J gene: TRBJ2-3

CDR3 DNA: TGTGCCAGCAGTCCCCCAGGGGAGAATCAGCCCCAGCATTTT
CDR3 protein: CASSPPGENQPQHF
D gene: -
V gene: TRBV27
J gene: TRBJ1-5